A single TCR beta chain is shown here with its context. The J segment lost 5 bases and the V segment lost 9 bases, leaving 6 bases of the junction unmatched. The CDR3 extends over 12 amino acids. The V gene's germline CDR1 is SNHLY and CDR2 FYNNEI. The protocol was immunoSEQ multiplex PCR, while the TCRdb copy is restricted to in-frame clones and leaves out a portion. This sample has around 58,000 clones; around 88% occur once, and the top ten carry just over 1.4%. The source of the sample is a study of OX40 agonist ivuxolimab in advanced cancers. The TCR sequence derives from an adult with an advanced solid tumor such as melanoma, head and neck, liver or kidney cancer. The sample was CD4+ or CD8+ T cells sorted from blood, taken in a trial of the OX40 agonist ivuxolimab. V usage is TRBV2 and J usage is TRBJ1-1, with 7 bases aligning to TRBD1. This CDR3 is CARTGLGTEAFF. CDR3 bases: TGTGCCAGGACAGGGTTGGGGACTGAAGCTTTCTTT. The full variable domain, its missing parts supplied by reference TRBV2 and TRBJ1-1, is EPEVTQTPSHQVTQMGQEVILRCVPISNHLYFYWYRQILGQKVEFLVSFYNNEISEKSEIFDDQFSVERPDGSNFTLKIRSTKLEDSAMYFCARTGLGTEAFFGQGTRLTVV.